This T cell receptor beta chain derives from a study of blood T cell repertoires in COVID-19. The CDR3 sequence is 14 residues long. V was shortened by 2 bases and J by 3 bases, with 11 bases between the two germline ends. CDR1 and CDR2 (germline): SGHAT, FQNNGV. Sequencing used immunoSEQ multiplex PCR; TCRdb keeps in-frame clones, though not all of them. The sample contains about 200,000 clones, around four fifths of which appear only once. This receptor was taken from a woman aged 45 to 65 with acute or convalescent COVID-19. V and J are TRBV11-2 and TRBJ2-7; D unclear. Sequences were obtained from peripheral blood. CDR3 nucleotide sequence: TGTGCCAGCAGCTTACAGGTCAGCCACTACGAGCAGTACTTC. This sequence encodes CASSLQVSHYEQYF.